This T cell receptor (beta chain) was obtained from a study of shared clonotypes between healthy human individuals. Whole-study context: CD8 memory received one plate per donor, CD8 naive two, CD4 memory three and CD4 naive three. The study, taken as a whole, reports: Naive subsets generally exceeded memory subsets in estimated richness. The study found lower generation probabilities in non-shared clonotypes than in those shared by all four donors.

Germline lookup yields CDR1 MGHRA and CDR2 YSYEKL. There are 11 residues in the CDR3. Trimming took 1 base from V and 7 from J, leaving 2 bases between them. Assay: immunoSEQ multiplex PCR; the TCRdb copy retains only in-frame clones and omits some. In the table there are about 550,000 clones, about 95% of which are singletons. As concerns this clone: The antigen remains unidentified. Other DNA sequences within the sample encode an identical CDR3.

The naive CD8 population came from CD45RO-negative cells selected for CCR7, without terminally differentiated effector memory CD45RA+ cells. The source is a woman under 40 in good health. V is TRBV4-1 and J is TRBJ2-1, with D unresolved. Sample: naive CD8+ T cells sorted from blood. DNA for the CDR3: TGCGCCAGCAGCCAAGTGAATGAGCAGTTCTTC. Translation: CASSQVNEQFF.